This TCR beta chain derives from a study of T cell responses to AZD1222 COVID-19 vaccine. Study-level results: There were mostly white British donors and more females than males, and clonal diversity was possibly underestimated.

Of note for this clone: Its specificity is unknown.

Sequencing was performed with immunoSEQ multiplex PCR; in TCRdb, only in-frame clones are kept and a portion is missing. The data contain roughly 200,000 clones, over 80% of them seen just once; the ten biggest clones take up 1% to 1.5%. This clonotype originated in an adult in good health. Sequencing used peripheral blood, obtained on day 0 of AZD1222 vaccination.

Written as DNA, the CDR3 is TGTGCCAGCAGCCGCAACACTGAAGCTTTCTTT. It translates to CASSRNTEAFF. The chain joins TRBV4-2 to TRBJ1-1, with no clear D. This CDR3 contains 11 residues. With 4 bases removed from V and 2 bases from J, the gap between germline ends came to 2 bases. Germline V CDR1 and CDR2: LGHNA, YNFKEQ.